These 26 T cell receptor beta chains were all obtained from the same sample, sequenced in a study of T cell repertoires in cytomegalovirus infection. TCRdb used MiXCR to reprocess the reads, holding one entry per CDR3 protein. The repertoire holds around 530,000 distinct CDR3 sequences, approximately 15% seen once, with about 24% in the top ten. Sequenced input: CD8+ T cells from PBMCs. These receptors came from a human donor in good health (CMV status not recorded). Some clones in this sample may be carry-over from other donors' samples.

This clonotype was counted ten times or more. The rearrangement links TRBV14 to TRBJ1-1; D is uncertain. Germline V CDR1 and CDR2: SGHDN, FVKESK. With 4 bases removed from V and 3 bases from J, the gap between germline ends came to 15 bases. This CDR3 comprises 15 residues. The CDR3 loop is CASSPTGTADTEAFF. The CDR3 DNA is TGTGCCAGCAGCCCAACGGGAACAGCCGACACTGAAGCTTTCTTT.

The table lists this clonotype with many counts. The chain employs TRBV6-5 and TRBJ2-5; D may correspond to TRBD1 or TRBD2 (5 bases each). Between the trimmed V and J ends, which lost 0 bases and 1 base, there was a span of 24 bases. The germline V gene encodes CDR1 MNHEY and CDR2 SVGAGI. The CDR3 runs 20 residues. Here the CDR3 reads CASSYSPGPARGIRQETQYF. The CDR3 coding sequence is TGTGCCAGCAGTTACTCCCCGGGGCCCGCAAGGGGAATCCGCCAAGAGACCCAGTACTTC.

The genes are TRBV10-3 and TRBJ2-7, with 7 positions matching TRBD1. V gave up 8 bases and J gave up 4 bases; unmatched junction bases: 8. The germline V gene has CDR1 ENHRY and CDR2 SYGVKD. The CDR3 consists of 13 residues. CDR3 amino acids: CAIGLGQAYEQYF. The CDR3 DNA follows: TGTGCCATCGGCCTCGGACAGGCGTACGAGCAGTACTTC.

This clonotype has ten or more counts. The chain is built from TRBV7-9 and TRBJ2-5; 7 bases align to TRBD2. The CDR3 length is 17 residues. Germline values: CDR1 SEHNR, CDR2 FQNEAQ (reference sequence). Unmatched junction bases numbered 14, after V lost 2 bases and J lost 5 bases. CDR3 nucleotide sequence: TGTGCCAGCAGCTTACATTTGAACTCAGCTAGCGGCGAGACCCAGTACTTC. Translating it yields CASSLHLNSASGETQYF.

V is TRBV20-1 and J is TRBJ2-2; D is tentatively TRBD1 or TRBD2 (6 bases each). CDR3 size: 13 residues. Germline V gene data show CDR1 as DFQATT and CDR2 as SNEGSKA (reference sequence). V shed 5 bases and J shed 5 bases, with 12 bases lying between them. In nucleotides, the CDR3 is TGCAGTGCTTTTGAGGGGGGTACCGGGGAGCTGTTTTTT. It is translated as CSAFEGGTGELFF.

This clonotype was detected ten times or more. V is TRBV29-1 and J is TRBJ1-1; D may be TRBD1 (6 bases). V was trimmed by 4 bases and J by 5 bases, leaving 11 bases between them. The CDR3 has 12 residues. The germline CDR1 and CDR2 sequences are SQVTM and ANQGSEA. CDR3 protein: CSVVQGGTEAFF. CDR3 sequence (DNA): TGCAGCGTTGTACAGGGAGGAACTGAAGCTTTCTTT. The full variable domain, rest sourced from reference TRBV29-1 and TRBJ1-1, is SAVISQKPSRDICQRGTSLTIQCQVDSQVTMMFWYRQQPGQSLTLIATANQGSEATYESGFVIDKFPISRPNLTFSTLTVSNMSPEDSSIYLCSVVQGGTEAFFGQGTRLTVV.

This clonotype showed up just a few times. This chain uses TRBV29-1 with TRBJ2-3; TRBD2 matches at 7 bases. V was pared by 4 bases and J by 2 bases, with 6 bases of the junction left unmatched. Germline values: CDR1 SQVTM, CDR2 ANQGSEA. The CDR3 has 14 residues. Here the CDR3 reads CSVGSSGLTDTQYF. For the CDR3, the DNA is TGCAGCGTTGGGTCTAGCGGACTCACAGATACGCAGTATTTT.

J is TRBJ1-2 and V is TRBV20-1; D ambiguous. V lost 0 bases and J lost 7, with 9 bases in between. CDR3 length: 12 amino acids. The germline V gene encodes CDR1 DFQATT and CDR2 SNEGSKA (reference sequence). CDR3 residues: CSARDERGGYTF. The CDR3 nucleotides read TGCAGTGCTAGAGATGAACGGGGTGGCTACACCTTC.

This clonotype was detected ten times or more. The gene calls are TRBV11-3 and TRBJ1-1, with 8 bases lining up with TRBD1. Germline CDR1 is SGHNT and CDR2 is YENEEA. This CDR3 has 18 residues. Trimming at V came to 2 bases and at J to 4 bases, leaving 15 bases not matched to a gene. DNA of the CDR3: TGTGCCAGCAGCTTATCGAGGGGACAGGTGCCGCGGGGCACTGAAGCTTTCTTT. Translation gives CASSLSRGQVPRGTEAFF.

This clonotype was observed many times. The chain joins TRBV7-9 to TRBJ2-7; no firm D call. Germline V gene sequence: CDR1 SEHNR, CDR2 FQNEAQ (reference sequence). V lost 4 bases, J lost 2 bases, and 6 bases lay in between. The CDR3 loop spans 12 amino acids. CDR3 loop: CASSSSPYEQYF. CDR3 in DNA: TGTGCCAGCAGCTCGTCCCCCTACGAGCAGTACTTC.

This clonotype was recorded many times. The gene calls are TRBV23-1 and TRBJ2-3; 7 bases line up with TRBD2. TRBV23-1 is reported as an ORF; its role is uncertain. The CDR3 consists of 15 residues. Losses at the gene ends were 3 bases for V and 5 bases for J; bases not matched to a gene: 8. The CDR3 DNA reads TGCGCCAGCAGTCACCACCTGGGGAGGGGAGATACGCAGTATTTT. The encoded protein is CASSHHLGRGDTQYF.

This clonotype was counted many times. The V call is TRBV10-2, the J call TRBJ2-5; 16 bases align to TRBD2. Trimming at V came to 7 bases and at J to 5 bases, leaving 10 bases not matched to a gene. Germline V CDR1 and CDR2: WSHSY, SAAADI. The CDR3 contains 17 residues. The CDR3 region is CASTSGTSGRVGETQYF. The CDR3 bases are TGCGCCAGCACCTCCGGGACTAGCGGGAGGGTCGGGGAGACCCAGTACTTC.

In this sample, this clonotype turned up many times. J is TRBJ2-3 and V is TRBV7-9; 7 bases align to TRBD2. The trim removed 0 bases at V and 0 bases at J, leaving 15 bases unmatched. In germline, CDR1 is SEHNR, CDR2 FQNEAQ (reference sequence). There are 20 residues in the CDR3. The CDR3 sequence is CASSLAPRELFRRSTDTQYF. CDR3 bases: TGTGCCAGCAGCTTAGCACCGCGGGAGCTATTCCGGAGGAGCACAGATACGCAGTATTTT.

This clonotype was detected many times. This rearrangement joins TRBV7-6 to TRBJ2-3; no clear D gene. V lost 5 bases, J lost 7 bases, and 4 bases lay in between. This CDR3 is 10 amino acids long. The germline CDR1 and CDR2 sequences are SGHVS and FNYEAQ. The CDR3 DNA reads as TGTGCCAGCAGCCGGCATACGCAGTATTTT. It codes for CASSRHTQYF.

The rearrangement links TRBV27 to TRBJ2-2; possible D gene TRBD2, 6 bases. The CDR3 has 14 amino acids. V gave up 8 bases and J gave up 5 bases, with 15 bases separating them. The germline CDR1 and CDR2 sequences are MNHEY and SMNVEV (reference sequence). The CDR3 spells CASLGGVETGELFF. The CDR3 DNA reads as TGTGCCAGCCTGGGGGGAGTTGAAACCGGGGAGCTGTTTTTT.

This chain joins TRBV12-3 or TRBV12-4 and TRBJ2-1, with D unclear. CDR3 size: 16 residues. Trimming stripped 5 bases from V and 10 bases from J, with 24 bases between. CDR3 residues: CASSTKQSTTGREQFF. CDR3 nucleotides: TGTGCCAGCAGTACAAAACAGTCCACAACCGGCAGGGAGCAGTTCTTC.

This clonotype was seen ten or more times. The chain couples TRBV10-2 to TRBJ2-3; 8 bases are shared with TRBD2. The length of the CDR3 is 18 residues. V lost 3 bases, J lost 1 base, and 12 bases stayed unmatched. Per germline, CDR1 WSHSY and CDR2 SAAADI. In nucleotides, the CDR3 is TGCGCCAGCAGTGACGGGGGGGGCCTCAGGACCCGCACAGATACGCAGTATTTT. Translation: CASSDGGGLRTRTDTQYF.

This clonotype was recorded many times. The genes are TRBV10-2 and TRBJ1-2; D not certain. This CDR3 has 14 residues. Per germline, CDR1 WSHSY and CDR2 SAAADI. V lost 1 base and J lost 2, with 8 bases in between. Here the CDR3 reads CASSEWGGNYGYTF. The CDR3 DNA reads as TGCGCCAGCAGTGAGTGGGGAGGGAACTATGGCTACACCTTC.

The chain recombines TRBV9 with TRBJ1-3; D is possibly TRBD1 (5 bases). The germline gives CDR1 SGDLS, CDR2 YYNGEE. The CDR3 is made up of 15 amino acids. Trimming pared 4 bases from V and 0 bases from J, leaving 11 bases between. DNA for the CDR3: TGTGCCAGCAGCCCCGAAGGGACCTCTGGAAACACCATATATTTT. Amino acids: CASSPEGTSGNTIYF.

This clonotype came up many times. The chain has TRBV30 and TRBJ1-3; D gene ambiguous. V was clipped by 5 bases and J by 4 bases, with 15 bases between them. CDR3 length: 14 residues. Germline V gene data show CDR1 as GTSNPN and CDR2 as SVGIG (reference sequence). The CDR3 region has the DNA TGTGCCTGGTACAATTCCGGGAGAGGAAACACCATATATTTT. It yields the protein CAWYNSGRGNTIYF. Complete variable domain (other parts from reference TRBV30 and TRBJ1-3): SQTIHQWPATLVQPVGSPLSLECTVEGTSNPNLYWYRQAAGRGLQLLFYSVGIGQISSEVPQNLSASRPQDRQFILSSKKLLLSDSGFYLCAWYNSGRGNTIYFGEGSWLTVV.

This clonotype turned up a few times. V and J are TRBV11-2 and TRBJ2-1, with D perhaps matching TRBD1 (5 bases). This CDR3 is 15 amino acids long. Trimming stripped 5 bases from V and 5 bases from J, with 16 bases between. Per the germline V gene, CDR1 is SGHAT and CDR2 is FQNNGV. CDR3 sequence: CASSRWGLENNEQFF. Here the CDR3 DNA reads TGTGCCAGCAGCCGATGGGGCCTAGAAAACAATGAGCAGTTCTTC.

The chain uses TRBV5-6 and TRBJ2-1, with TRBD2 matching over 8 bases. Germline values: CDR1 SGHDT, CDR2 YYEEEE. J was trimmed by 7 bases and V by 0 bases; bases with no gene match: 9. This CDR3 comprises 16 residues. The CDR3 spells CASSLASVAGWNEQFF. The DNA of the CDR3 is TGTGCCAGCAGCTTGGCGTCGGTAGCGGGATGGAATGAGCAGTTCTTC. Looking up the rest from reference TRBV5-6 and TRBJ2-1 gives the full variable domain: DAGVTQSPTHLIKTRGQQVTLRCSPKSGHDTVSWYQQALGQGPQFIFQYYEEEERQRGNFPDRFSGHQFPNYSSELNVNALLLGDSALYLCASSLASVAGWNEQFFGPGTRLTVL.

In this sample, this clonotype turned up many times. The V and J genes are TRBV7-9 and TRBJ2-3; D is possibly TRBD2 (6 bases). V lost 1 base and J 5 bases, leaving 22 bases between the germline ends. This CDR3 spans 18 amino acids. Germline values: CDR1 SEHNR, CDR2 FQNEAQ (reference sequence). The CDR3 region is CASSLGAAGRASRDTQYF. The DNA of the CDR3 is TGTGCCAGCAGCTTAGGAGCGGCGGGAAGGGCCTCACGAGATACGCAGTATTTT.

This clonotype was detected ten times or more. V and J are TRBV5-6 and TRBJ2-2; TRBD2 matches at 7 bases. Germline CDR1 reads SGHDT; CDR2 reads YYEEEE. V was clipped by 4 bases and J by 6 bases; unmatched bases: 12. The CDR3 sequence is 16 residues long. CDR3: CASSHRWEGRSGELFF. CDR3 coding DNA: TGTGCCAGCAGCCACCGCTGGGAGGGGCGATCCGGGGAGCTGTTTTTT.

The J gene is TRBJ1-3, the V gene TRBV7-3; D is perhaps TRBD1 (6 bases). V lost 4 bases, J lost 4 bases, and 11 bases lay in between. Germline V gene lookup returns CDR1 SGHTA and CDR2 FQGTGA. The CDR3 has 14 residues. The CDR3 DNA is TGTGCCAGCAGCTGGGACATAAGAGGAAACACCATATATTTT. Protein: CASSWDIRGNTIYF.

The chain combines TRBV12-3 or TRBV12-4 with TRBJ1-4, with D unresolved. The CDR3 runs 14 residues. V was shortened by 6 bases and J by 4 bases, with 12 bases between the two germline ends. The chain's CDR3 is CASSPWDINEKLFF. The CDR3 nucleotides are TGTGCCAGCAGCCCTTGGGATATTAATGAAAAACTGTTTTTT.